These T cell receptor beta chains were read from a single sample in a study of cytomegalovirus exposure and HLA in healthy donors. Using immunoSEQ multiplex PCR, the repertoire was profiled, and TCRdb retains in-frame clones only, with some absent. In the table there are roughly 160,000 clones, around four fifths of which are singletons. Sequencing was done on a sample of PBMCs. These receptors all stem from a man aged 30 to 39 in good health and CMV-seronegative. The conserved cysteine and the conserved F or W are not part of the CDR3 here. The D gene is left open where the match is weak. A clone size is listed for some rows: how often the clone was seen (once, few, many), or a class if it is expanded.

d_call	v_call	clone_size	cdr3_length	j_call	cdr3_aa
-	TRBV28	-	13	TRBJ2-1	ASSTGTLRYNEQF
-	TRBV28	-	11	TRBJ2-5	ASYRPFQETQY
-	TRBV4-3	-	14	TRBJ2-7	ASSQDLGGRAYEQY
-	TRBV6-6	few	9	TRBJ2-7	ASSYRGEQY
-	TRBV19	-	12	TRBJ1-5	ASSIGQGSRPQH
TRBD2	TRBV7-3	-	14	TRBJ2-3	ASSLTGGGWADTQY
-	TRBV6-5	-	13	TRBJ2-1	ASSYVGQSYNEQF
-	TRBV5-4	-	14	TRBJ1-2	ASSRGLMGSNYGYT
-	TRBV5-4	-	13	TRBJ1-2	ASSLAGLAGGGYT
-	TRBV20-1	-	9	TRBJ1-4	SVGGLEKLF
TRBD2	TRBV27	few	14	TRBJ2-7	ASSPRGAGGVYEQY
-	TRBV11-3	-	12	TRBJ1-1	ASSLRRGAGEAF
TRBD2	TRBV27	-	12	TRBJ2-7	ASSGGVLPYEQY
-	TRBV7-2	few	13	TRBJ2-3	ASSLAGRATDTQY
-	TRBV19	-	11	TRBJ2-3	AAVASGTDTQY
-	TRBV7-9	-	12	TRBJ2-7	ASSLGFRSNEQY
TRBD2	TRBV6-1	-	12	TRBJ2-1	ASNGLAGDGEQF
-	TRBV5-6	few	10	TRBJ2-5	ASSLIPTEQY
-	TRBV2	-	12	-	ASSEDPVSYEQY
-	TRBV7-3	-	12	TRBJ2-7	ASSLIRAPYEQY
-	TRBV5-1	few	11	TRBJ2-7	ASSEPGFYEQY
-	TRBV2	-	14	TRBJ1-6	ASKIQESSYNSPLH
-	TRBV7-2	-	11	TRBJ2-7	ASSLGRAYEQY
TRBD2	TRBV7-2	-	13	TRBJ2-7	ASSLEAAGAYEQY
-	TRBV7-9	once	10	TRBJ2-2	ASSFPAGELF
-	TRBV7-2	-	14	TRBJ1-1	ASSLVVARGGTEAF
-	TRBV9	-	10	TRBJ1-2	ASSEGTYGYT
-	TRBV7-2	-	11	TRBJ2-7	ASSLTTGYEQY
TRBD1	TRBV5-4	-	13	TRBJ2-5	ASRTGISEVETQY
TRBD1	TRBV4-1	-	13	TRBJ2-7	ASSVRTGSSYEQY
TRBD1	TRBV9	-	12	TRBJ2-7	ASSGDSEPYEQY
-	TRBV15	-	16	TRBJ1-2	ATSRDQGRSSANYGYT
TRBD1	TRBV7-6	-	12	TRBJ1-6	ASSLPGGLSPLH
TRBD2	TRBV7-8	-	16	TRBJ2-6	ASSLASGTPSGANVLT
-	TRBV5-1	few	13	TRBJ2-1	ASSLVQQTNNEQF
TRBD1	TRBV5-4	-	13	TRBJ1-6	ASSLGTADNSPLH
-	TRBV28	-	9	TRBJ1-2	ASKTNYGYT
-	TRBV5-1	-	12	TRBJ2-2	ASSSGRGPGELF
-	TRBV28	-	12	TRBJ1-1	ASSSSGENTEAF
-	TRBV7-3	-	11	TRBJ1-1	ASSQAANTEAF
TRBD1	TRBV7-2	-	13	TRBJ1-3	ASSIDRAGGNTIY
TRBD1	TRBV28	-	14	TRBJ2-5	ASSLLGQGNQETQY
-	TRBV7-3	once	11	TRBJ2-7	ASSLTSSYEQY
-	TRBV11-3	-	13	TRBJ2-3	ASSPTGEGADTQY
-	TRBV6-5	-	13	TRBJ1-5	ASSLQGSGNQPQH
-	TRBV28	-	13	TRBJ1-4	ASRRTDSLNEKLF
-	TRBV7-6	-	10	TRBJ2-1	ASSLGYNEQF
-	TRBV5-1	-	12	TRBJ2-1	ASSLDLSRREQF
TRBD2	TRBV7-2	-	13	TRBJ2-7	ASSLARAGVGEQY
-	TRBV5-1	-	12	TRBJ2-3	ASSLAGSIDTQY
-	TRBV6-5	-	13	TRBJ1-2	ASSPGDTSFYGYT
-	TRBV2	-	16	TRBJ1-4	ASSEGQGGTVVPEKLF
-	TRBV28	-	11	TRBJ1-2	ASSFADSYGYT
-	TRBV11-2	-	12	TRBJ1-5	ASSLGSPNQPQH
TRBD1	TRBV19	-	13	TRBJ1-5	ASGIDRDSYQPQH
TRBD2	TRBV11-2	-	13	TRBJ2-6	ASSPGGSGANVLT
TRBD1	TRBV30	-	14	TRBJ2-2	AWRAPGTVNTGELF